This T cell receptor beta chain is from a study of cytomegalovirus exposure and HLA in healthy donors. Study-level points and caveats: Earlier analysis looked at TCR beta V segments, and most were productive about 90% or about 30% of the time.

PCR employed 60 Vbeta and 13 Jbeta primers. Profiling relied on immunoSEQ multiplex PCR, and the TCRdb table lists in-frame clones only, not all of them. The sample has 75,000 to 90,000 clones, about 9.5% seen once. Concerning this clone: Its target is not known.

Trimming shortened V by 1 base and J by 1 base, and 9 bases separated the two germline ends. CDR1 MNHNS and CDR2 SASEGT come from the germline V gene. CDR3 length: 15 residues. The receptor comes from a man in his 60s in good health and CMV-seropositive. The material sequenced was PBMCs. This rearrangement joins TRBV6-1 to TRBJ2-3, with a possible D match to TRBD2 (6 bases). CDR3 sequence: CASSEDERGTDTQYF. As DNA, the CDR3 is TGTGCCAGCAGTGAAGACGAGCGGGGCACAGATACGCAGTATTTT.